One and the same sample provided the 29 T cell receptor beta chains below, sequenced in a study of PD-L1 blockade in urothelial cancer. Time point reported: peripheral blood 6 weeks after treatment start. This table comes from immunoSEQ multiplex PCR, and its TCRdb copy is limited to in-frame clones, with some not included. The sample gives over 100,000 clones, around 93% of which show up once; 3.5% to 4.5% is in the top ten. The sample here was PBMCs, taken around atezolizumab (anti-PD-L1) treatment. The source is a man between 60 and 75 years old with urothelial cancer.

This rearrangement joins TRBV7-6 to TRBJ2-2, with 7 bases that match TRBD1. The ends lost 5 bases at V and 1 base at J; junction bases unmatched: 4. The CDR3 totals 15 residues. The germline CDR1 and CDR2 sequences are SGHVS and FNYEAQ. The CDR3 sequence: CASSPTGLNTGELFF. DNA of the CDR3: TGTGCCAGCAGCCCGACAGGGTTGAACACCGGGGAGCTGTTTTTT.

The genes are TRBV7-2 and TRBJ1-2; D gene ambiguous. V was pared by 1 base and J by 0 bases, with 9 bases between. Germline-derived CDR1 and CDR2 are SGHTA and FQGNSA. The CDR3 is 15 amino acids. In nucleotides, the CDR3 is TGTGCCAGCAGCTTAGGTCCGGACTCTAACTATGGCTACACCTTC. It is translated as CASSLGPDSNYGYTF.

The gene calls are TRBV10-1 and TRBJ1-5, with D unresolved. The germline V and J ends were trimmed by 2 bases and 9 bases, with 11 bases remaining between them. CDR1 WNHNN and CDR2 SYGVQD come from the germline V gene (reference sequence). This CDR3 has 13 residues. This CDR3 is CASSEIGSGPQHF. The CDR3 DNA reads as TGCGCCAGCAGTGAGATAGGCTCGGGGCCCCAGCATTTT.

The chain combines TRBV5-6 with TRBJ1-1; TRBD1 matches 8 bases. The CDR3 totals 16 residues. The trim removed 2 bases at V and 0 bases at J, leaving 6 bases unmatched. Germline-derived CDR1 and CDR2 are SGHDT and YYEEEE. CDR3: CASSFWTGKMNTEAFF. CDR3 in DNA: TGTGCCAGCAGCTTTTGGACAGGGAAAATGAACACTGAAGCTTTCTTT. Full variable domain (missing parts from reference TRBV5-6 and TRBJ1-1): DAGVTQSPTHLIKTRGQQVTLRCSPKSGHDTVSWYQQALGQGPQFIFQYYEEEERQRGNFPDRFSGHQFPNYSSELNVNALLLGDSALYLCASSFWTGKMNTEAFFGQGTRLTVV.

The rearrangement uses TRBV28 and TRBJ2-7; 11 bases are shared with TRBD2. Germline V gene sequence: CDR1 MDHEN, CDR2 SYDVKM. V was pared by 9 bases and J by 2 bases, with 6 bases of the junction left unmatched. The CDR3 contains 14 residues. The CDR3 loop reads CARSSGRVPYEQYF. The DNA of the CDR3 is TGTGCCAGAAGTAGCGGGAGGGTTCCCTACGAGCAGTACTTC.

The V call is TRBV7-9, the J call TRBJ2-1, with 10 bases matching TRBD2. Germline V lookup: CDR1 SEHNR, CDR2 FQNEAQ (reference sequence). J was trimmed by 7 bases and V by 4 bases; bases with no gene match: 16. This CDR3 comprises 18 residues. In nucleotides, the CDR3 is TGTGCCAGCAGCTCCCTGGCCGGGGTAGCGGGAGGAGGGAATGAGCAGTTCTTC. It yields the protein CASSSLAGVAGGGNEQFF.

The chain is built from TRBV2 and TRBJ1-3; D is perhaps TRBD1 (5 bases). In germline, CDR1 is SNHLY, CDR2 FYNNEI. The germline V and J ends were trimmed by 6 bases and 4 bases, with 10 bases remaining between them. The CDR3 is 13 residues long. The CDR3 protein is CASSSGRGNTIYF. The CDR3 DNA is TGTGCCAGCAGCTCAGGGCGGGGAAACACCATATATTTT. Variable domain in full (rest from reference TRBV2 and TRBJ1-3): EPEVTQTPSHQVTQMGQEVILRCVPISNHLYFYWYRQILGQKVEFLVSFYNNEISEKSEIFDDQFSVERPDGSNFTLKIRSTKLEDSAMYFCASSSGRGNTIYFGEGSWLTVV.

This chain connects TRBV9 to TRBJ2-2; D may be TRBD1 (5 bases). The length of the CDR3 is 14 residues. V was trimmed by 8 bases and J by 0 bases, leaving 11 bases between them. The germline V gene has CDR1 SGDLS and CDR2 YYNGEE. The CDR3 region is CASQTDANTGELFF. The CDR3 DNA follows: TGTGCCAGTCAGACAGACGCGAACACCGGGGAGCTGTTTTTT.

The chain couples TRBV2 to TRBJ1-5; no definite D call. Germline-derived CDR1 and CDR2 are SNHLY and FYNNEI. V was cut by 7 bases and J by 4 bases, with 11 bases left in between. The CDR3 has 13 amino acids. The CDR3 DNA reads TGTGCCAGCAAAAAGGAGCGGAATCAGCCCCAGCATTTT. Its protein is CASKKERNQPQHF.

The chain carries TRBV5-1 and TRBJ1-1; D call uncertain. From germline, CDR1 is SGHRS and CDR2 YFSETQ. This CDR3 contains 14 residues. The ends were cut back, 4 bases at V and 0 bases at J, with 10 bases in the middle. In DNA form, the CDR3 reads TGCGCCAGCAGCAACGGCGGTATGAACACTGAAGCTTTCTTT. The encoded protein is CASSNGGMNTEAFF. Filled out from reference TRBV5-1 and TRBJ1-1, the complete variable domain reads KAGVTQTPRYLIKTRGQQVTLSCSPISGHRSVSWYQQTPGQGLQFLFEYFSETQRNKGNFPGRFSGRQFSNSRSEMNVSTLELGDSALYLCASSNGGMNTEAFFGQGTRLTVV.

CDR3 protein: CASGPVPVVIYGYTF. In DNA form, the CDR3 reads TGTGCTAGTGGTCCCGTCCCAGTGGTTATCTATGGCTACACCTTC. The chain combines TRBV12-5 with TRBJ1-2, with no clear D. With 5 bases removed from V and 4 bases from J, the gap between germline ends came to 17 bases. Germline values: CDR1 LGHNT, CDR2 FRNRAP. The CDR3 contains 15 residues.

This clone was seen just once. Other DNA sequences in this sample translate to the same CDR3. V usage is TRBV28 and J usage is TRBJ1-2; D perhaps matches TRBD1 (6 bases). This CDR3 region has 13 residues. Germline V gene data show CDR1 as MDHEN and CDR2 as SYDVKM. V lost 2 bases and J 5 bases, leaving 9 bases between the germline ends. The CDR3 DNA sequence: TGTGCCAGCAGTTTAGGTCAGGGGTATGGCTACACCTTC. It yields the protein CASSLGQGYGYTF.

For the CDR3, the DNA is TGTGCCAGCAGCTTATATGAGGGTACGACAGATACGCAGTATTTT. It encodes CASSLYEGTTDTQYF. V is TRBV7-2 and J is TRBJ2-3, with D maybe TRBD2 (5 bases). The V gene's germline CDR1 is SGHTA and CDR2 FQGNSA. The CDR3 consists of 15 residues. Trimming cost V 2 bases and J 3 bases, with 12 bases left between them. Complete variable domain (other parts from reference TRBV7-2 and TRBJ2-3): GAGVSQSPSNKVTEKGKDVELRCDPISGHTALYWYRQSLGQGLEFLIYFQGNSAPDKSGLPSDRFSAERTGGSVSTLTIQRTQQEDSAVYLCASSLYEGTTDTQYFGPGTRLTVL.

The chain links TRBV7-6 to TRBJ2-5, with D possibly being TRBD2 (6 bases). Germline values: CDR1 SGHVS, CDR2 FNYEAQ. Trimming took off 4 bases at V and 3 bases at J, with 9 bases between the two ends. This CDR3 has 13 amino acids. CDR3 DNA: TGTGCCAGCAGCTGGGGGGTGAAAGAGACCCAGTACTTC. Residues: CASSWGVKETQYF.

The J gene is TRBJ1-4, the V gene TRBV25-1; possibly TRBD1 for D (5 bases). Germline-derived CDR1 and CDR2 are MGHDK and SYGVNS. The V and J ends lost 5 bases and 8 bases respectively, with 12 bases between them. There are 13 residues in the CDR3. In DNA form, the CDR3 reads TGTGCCAGCAGTTCGGGGGGTCGGGAAAAACTGTTTTTT. This gives the protein CASSSGGREKLFF.

The rearrangement links TRBV2 to TRBJ1-6; TRBD1 might be the D (5 bases). Germline V gives CDR1 SNHLY, CDR2 FYNNEI. CDR3 length equals 13 residues. Trimming stripped 6 bases from V and 13 bases from J, with 16 bases between. The CDR3 DNA sequence: TGTGCCAGCAGCACCCAACTCAGGGCTCCCCTCCACTTT. Translation: CASSTQLRAPLHF.

This clone was observed a handful of times. The chain is built from TRBV2 and TRBJ2-2; D gene unclear. Germline CDR1 and CDR2: SNHLY and FYNNEI. The V and J ends lost 7 bases and 6 bases respectively, with 12 bases between them. The CDR3 loop spans 13 amino acids. CDR3 DNA: TGTGCCAGCAAATCCTACGAATCCGGGGAGCTGTTTTTT. This encodes CASKSYESGELFF.

The V gene is TRBV11-3, the J gene TRBJ2-3; 8 nucleotides match TRBD2. The CDR3 spans 15 residues. CDR1 SGHNT and CDR2 YENEEA come from the germline V gene. The V segment lost 4 bases and the J segment 2 bases; nucleotides outside the gene matches: 5. In nucleotides, the CDR3 is TGTGCCAGCAGCTCCGGGGGGGCCGACACAGATACGCAGTATTTT. Amino acid sequence: CASSSGGADTDTQYF.

The chain couples TRBV4-3 to TRBJ1-1, with 9 bases aligning to TRBD1. Trimming at V came to 3 bases and at J to 4 bases, leaving 3 bases not matched to a gene. Germline V gene data show CDR1 as LGHNA and CDR2 as YSLEER. This CDR3 comprises 14 residues. Here the CDR3 reads CASSQTGGGTEAFF. CDR3 DNA: TGCGCCAGCAGCCAGACAGGGGGGGGCACTGAAGCTTTCTTT.

This chain links TRBV4-2 with TRBJ2-7; unclear D gene. From germline, CDR1 is LGHNA and CDR2 YNFKEQ. This CDR3 has 11 amino acids. Trimming removed 8 bases from V and 6 bases from J, with 11 bases in between. The CDR3 sequence is CASGVVGEQYF. The CDR3 DNA reads as TGTGCCAGCGGAGTCGTGGGCGAGCAGTACTTC.

This clone showed up just once. This chain joins TRBV10-3 and TRBJ1-2, with 7 positions matching TRBD1. The CDR3 loop spans 14 amino acids. CDR1 and CDR2 (germline): ENHRY, SYGVKD. V dropped 6 bases and J dropped 8; count of bases not matched to a gene: 12. The CDR3: CAIRSTGTLLGYTF. CDR3 bases: TGTGCCATCAGATCGACAGGGACGCTACTAGGCTACACCTTC.

The chain carries TRBV5-1 and TRBJ2-1; 14 positions match TRBD2. The V gene's germline CDR1 is SGHRS and CDR2 YFSETQ. The V gene end was trimmed by 2 bases and the J gene end by 7 bases; junction bases not matched to a gene: 11. The CDR3 runs 18 residues. CDR3 bases: TGCGCCAGCAGCTTACGGACTAGCGGGAGGATATCAGGGAATGAGCAGTTCTTC. Protein sequence: CASSLRTSGRISGNEQFF. The whole variable domain, remainder taken from reference TRBV5-1 and TRBJ2-1, is KAGVTQTPRYLIKTRGQQVTLSCSPISGHRSVSWYQQTPGQGLQFLFEYFSETQRNKGNFPGRFSGRQFSNSRSEMNVSTLELGDSALYLCASSLRTSGRISGNEQFFGPGTRLTVL.

The chain has TRBV11-2 and TRBJ1-1, with D hard to call. Trimming took 4 bases from V and 4 from J, leaving 13 bases between them. Germline CDR1 is SGHAT and CDR2 is FQNNGV. The CDR3 contains 14 residues. CDR3 nucleotide sequence: TGTGCCAGCAGCTCCTTTATTCGGGGCACTGAAGCTTTCTTT. It yields the protein CASSSFIRGTEAFF.

The chain joins TRBV7-3 to TRBJ2-3; the match to TRBD2 covers 9 bases. This CDR3 is built from 16 residues. The germline gives CDR1 SGHTA, CDR2 FQGTGA. The junction had 6 bases not matched to a gene; V was cut back by 5 bases and J by 0 bases. The CDR3 bases are TGTGCCAGCAGCCCAGTAGCGGGAGCTAGCACAGATACGCAGTATTTT. This translates into CASSPVAGASTDTQYF.

The chain employs TRBV5-1 and TRBJ2-7; D remains unclear. The CDR3 length is 15 residues. Trimming took off 0 bases at V and 4 bases at J, with 14 bases between the two ends. Germline V gives CDR1 SGHRS, CDR2 YFSETQ. The CDR3 here is CASSLDSRPLYEQYF. CDR3 nucleotides: TGCGCCAGCAGCTTGGATTCCAGGCCTCTTTACGAGCAGTACTTC.

The chain uses TRBV28 and TRBJ1-1; the D gene is possibly TRBD1 (5 bases). V shed 6 bases and J shed 4 bases, with 18 bases lying between them. In germline, CDR1 is MDHEN, CDR2 SYDVKM. The CDR3 has 15 residues. CDR3 residues: CASSRIGQGITEAFF. The CDR3 DNA reads as TGTGCCAGCAGCCGTATTGGACAAGGGATCACTGAAGCTTTCTTT.

V is TRBV29-1 and J is TRBJ1-2; 9 bases map to TRBD1. The ends lost 3 bases at V and 0 bases at J; junction bases unmatched: 2. The CDR3 is 14 amino acids. Germline CDR1 and CDR2: SQVTM and ANQGSEA. CDR3 nucleotide sequence: TGCAGCGTTGAGGGACAGGGTCCTAACTATGGCTACACCTTC. This gives the protein CSVEGQGPNYGYTF.

This chain uses TRBV11-2 with TRBJ1-1; possibly TRBD1 for D (5 bases). The CDR3 spans 17 residues. Germline assignment: CDR1 SGHAT and CDR2 FQNNGV. V lost 0 bases and J 4 bases, leaving 18 bases between the germline ends. This chain's CDR3 is CASSLDLRVREGTEAFF. CDR3 sequence (DNA): TGTGCCAGCAGCTTAGATCTGCGTGTCAGGGAGGGCACTGAAGCTTTCTTT.

This clone showed up just once. The chain carries TRBV12-5 and TRBJ2-2; TRBD2 is a possible D gene (7 bases). Trimming took off 7 bases at V and 1 base at J, with 16 bases between the two ends. The germline V gene encodes CDR1 LGHNT and CDR2 FRNRAP. The length of the CDR3 is 16 residues. The CDR3 nucleotides read TGTGCTAGTGACCGAAGGGGGGGGTTGAACACCGGGGAGCTGTTTTTT. It specifies CASDRRGGLNTGELFF.